This T cell receptor beta chain is from a study of blood T cell repertoires in COVID-19. Study details: Acute and convalescent COVID-19 specimens originated in the United States, Italy and Spain. In each case, the material was cDNA or gDNA derived from T cells, B-cell-depleted T cells, or PBMCs.

Deletions cut 3 bases from V and 4 bases from J, with 7 bases between. Germline loops: CDR1 MDHEN, CDR2 SYDVKM. The CDR3 is 13 residues long. In the original analysis: Amplified reference gene primers provided the basis for estimating nucleated cell counts. The repertoire was sequenced with immunoSEQ multiplex PCR; TCRdb's copy has only in-frame clones and lacks some. V and J calls and clone size are given by that table; D and trimming were obtained from the DNA. The sample carries about 42,000 clones, almost 95% recorded once. Sequencing input: peripheral blood. The TCR comes from a man aged 45-65 years with active COVID-19. The V call is TRBV28, the J call TRBJ1-5, with a tentative D call TRBD1 (5 bases). The CDR3 loop is CASSLDTNQPQHF. The CDR3 nucleotides are TGTGCCAGCAGTTTGGACACTAATCAGCCCCAGCATTTT.